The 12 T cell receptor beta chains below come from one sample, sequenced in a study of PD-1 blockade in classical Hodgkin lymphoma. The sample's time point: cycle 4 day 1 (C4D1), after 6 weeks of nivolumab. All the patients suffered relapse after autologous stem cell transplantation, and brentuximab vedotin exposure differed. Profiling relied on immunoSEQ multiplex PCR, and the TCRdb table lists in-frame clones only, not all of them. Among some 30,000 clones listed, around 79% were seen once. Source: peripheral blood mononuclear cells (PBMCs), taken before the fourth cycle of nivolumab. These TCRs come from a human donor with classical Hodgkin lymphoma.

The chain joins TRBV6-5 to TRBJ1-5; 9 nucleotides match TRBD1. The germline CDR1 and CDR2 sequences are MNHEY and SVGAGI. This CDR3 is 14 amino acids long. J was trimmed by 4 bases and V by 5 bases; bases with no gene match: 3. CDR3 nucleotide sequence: TGTGCCAGCAGTGCCGGGACAGGGAATCAGCCCCAGCATTTT. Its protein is CASSAGTGNQPQHF.

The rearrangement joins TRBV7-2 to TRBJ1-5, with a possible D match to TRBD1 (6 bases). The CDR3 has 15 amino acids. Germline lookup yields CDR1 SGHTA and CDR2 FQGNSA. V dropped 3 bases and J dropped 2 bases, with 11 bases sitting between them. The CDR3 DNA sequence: TGTGCCAGCAGCTTCAAGGGGGGACGCAATCAGCCCCAGCATTTT. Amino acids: CASSFKGGRNQPQHF.

CDR3 sequence (DNA): TGTGCCAGCAGTACCCGGGACGGCCTCTACGAGCAGTACTTC. It translates to CASSTRDGLYEQYF. The chain combines TRBV6-5 with TRBJ2-7; D may correspond to TRBD1 or TRBD2 (5 bases each). CDR3 size: 14 residues. From germline, CDR1 is MNHEY and CDR2 SVGAGI. The ends were cut back, 5 bases at V and 3 bases at J, with 14 bases in the middle.

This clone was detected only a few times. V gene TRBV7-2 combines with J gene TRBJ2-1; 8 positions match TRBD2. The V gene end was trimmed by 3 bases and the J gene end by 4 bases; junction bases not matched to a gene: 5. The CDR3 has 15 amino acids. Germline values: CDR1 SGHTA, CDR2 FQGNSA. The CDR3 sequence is CASSFGGDPYNEQFF. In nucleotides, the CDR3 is TGTGCCAGCAGCTTCGGGGGGGACCCTTACAATGAGCAGTTCTTC.

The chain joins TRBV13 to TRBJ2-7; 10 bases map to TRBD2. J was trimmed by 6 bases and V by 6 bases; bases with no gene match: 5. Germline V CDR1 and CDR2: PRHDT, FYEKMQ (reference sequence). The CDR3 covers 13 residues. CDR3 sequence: CASRSGGATEQYF. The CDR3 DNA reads TGTGCCAGCAGGAGCGGGGGGGCAACCGAGCAGTACTTC.

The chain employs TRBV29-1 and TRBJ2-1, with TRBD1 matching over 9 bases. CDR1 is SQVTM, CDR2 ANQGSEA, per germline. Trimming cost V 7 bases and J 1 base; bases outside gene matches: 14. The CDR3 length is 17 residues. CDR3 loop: CSGGGQGGRYSYNEQFF. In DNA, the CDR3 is TGCAGCGGGGGGGGACAGGGAGGCCGCTATTCCTACAATGAGCAGTTCTTC.

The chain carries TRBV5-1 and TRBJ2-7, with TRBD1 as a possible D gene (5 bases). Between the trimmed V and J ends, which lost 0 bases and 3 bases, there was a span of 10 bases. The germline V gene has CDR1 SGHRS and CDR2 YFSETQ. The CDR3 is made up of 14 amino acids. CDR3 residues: CASSLGGADYEQYF. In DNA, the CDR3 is TGCGCCAGCAGCTTGGGTGGGGCGGACTACGAGCAGTACTTC.

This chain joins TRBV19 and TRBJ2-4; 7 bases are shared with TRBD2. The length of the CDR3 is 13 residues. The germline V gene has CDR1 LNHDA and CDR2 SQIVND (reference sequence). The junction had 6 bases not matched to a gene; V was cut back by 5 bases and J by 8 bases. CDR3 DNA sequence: TGTGCCAGTAGTCTGGGGGGGGTTGACATTCAGTACTTC. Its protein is CASSLGGVDIQYF.

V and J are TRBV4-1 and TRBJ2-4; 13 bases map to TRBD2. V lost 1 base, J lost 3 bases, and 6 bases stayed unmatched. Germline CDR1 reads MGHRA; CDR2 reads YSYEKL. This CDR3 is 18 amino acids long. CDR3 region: CASSQGLAGGLDKNIQYF. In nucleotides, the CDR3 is TGCGCCAGCAGCCAAGGACTAGCGGGGGGCCTGGACAAAAACATTCAGTACTTC.

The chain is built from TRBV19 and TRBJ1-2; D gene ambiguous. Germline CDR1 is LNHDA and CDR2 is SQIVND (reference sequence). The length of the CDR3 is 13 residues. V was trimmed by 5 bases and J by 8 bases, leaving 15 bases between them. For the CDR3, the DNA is TGTGCCAGTAGTCTCGGCGTCCATAGAGGCTACACCTTC. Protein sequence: CASSLGVHRGYTF. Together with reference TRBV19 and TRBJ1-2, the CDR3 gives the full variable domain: DGGITQSPKYLFRKEGQNVTLSCEQNLNHDAMYWYRQDPGQGLRLIYYSQIVNDFQKGDIAEGYSVSREKKESFPLTVTSAQKNPTAFYLCASSLGVHRGYTFGSGTRLTVV.

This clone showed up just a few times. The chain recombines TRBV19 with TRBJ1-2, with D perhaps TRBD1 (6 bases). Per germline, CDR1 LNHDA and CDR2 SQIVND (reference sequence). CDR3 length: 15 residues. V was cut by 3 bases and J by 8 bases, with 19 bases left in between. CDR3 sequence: CASSIGGQPWSGYTF. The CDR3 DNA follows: TGTGCCAGTAGTATCGGCGGACAGCCATGGAGCGGCTACACCTTC.

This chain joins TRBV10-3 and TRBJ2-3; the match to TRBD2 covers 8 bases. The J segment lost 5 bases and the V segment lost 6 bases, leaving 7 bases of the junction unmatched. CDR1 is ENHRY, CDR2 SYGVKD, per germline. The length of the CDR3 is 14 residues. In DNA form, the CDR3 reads TGTGCCATCAGCGGGGGGGCCAAGGGAGATACGCAGTATTTT. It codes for CAISGGAKGDTQYF.